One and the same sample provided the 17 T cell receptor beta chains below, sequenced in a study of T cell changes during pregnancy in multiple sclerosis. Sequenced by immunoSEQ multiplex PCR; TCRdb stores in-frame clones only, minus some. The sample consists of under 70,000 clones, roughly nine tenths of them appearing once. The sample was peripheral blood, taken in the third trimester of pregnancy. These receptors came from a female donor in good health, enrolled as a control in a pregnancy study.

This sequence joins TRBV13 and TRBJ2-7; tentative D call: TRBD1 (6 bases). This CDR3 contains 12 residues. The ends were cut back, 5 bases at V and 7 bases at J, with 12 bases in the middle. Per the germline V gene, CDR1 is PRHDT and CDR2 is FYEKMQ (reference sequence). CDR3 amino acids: CASSPRTEEQYF. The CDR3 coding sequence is TGTGCCAGCAGCCCAAGGACAGAAGAGCAGTACTTC.

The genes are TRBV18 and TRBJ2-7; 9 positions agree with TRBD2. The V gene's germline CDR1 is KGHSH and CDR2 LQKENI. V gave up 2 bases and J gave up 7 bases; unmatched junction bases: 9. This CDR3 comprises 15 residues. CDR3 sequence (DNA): TGTGCCAGCTCACCAACCAGCGGGAGGTGGGAAGAGCAGTACTTC. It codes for CASSPTSGRWEEQYF.

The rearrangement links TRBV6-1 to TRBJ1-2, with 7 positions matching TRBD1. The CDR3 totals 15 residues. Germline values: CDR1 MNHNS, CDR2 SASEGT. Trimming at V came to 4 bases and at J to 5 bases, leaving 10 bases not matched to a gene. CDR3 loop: CASSAPGDSSYGYTF. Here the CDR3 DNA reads TGTGCCAGCAGTGCCCCGGGGGACAGCTCGTATGGCTACACCTTC.

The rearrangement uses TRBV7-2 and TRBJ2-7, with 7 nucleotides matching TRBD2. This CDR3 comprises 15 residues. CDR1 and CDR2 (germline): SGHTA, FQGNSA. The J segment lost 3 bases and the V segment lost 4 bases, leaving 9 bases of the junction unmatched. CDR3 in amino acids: CASSSTSVRIYEQYF. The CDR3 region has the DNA TGTGCCAGCAGCTCTACTAGCGTCCGGATCTACGAGCAGTACTTC.

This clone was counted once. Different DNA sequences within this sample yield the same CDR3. CDR3 in amino acids: CASSLAAGGTDTQYF. DNA for the CDR3: TGCGCCAGCAGCTTGGCAGCGGGGGGCACAGATACGCAGTATTTT. The rearrangement links TRBV5-1 to TRBJ2-3, with 8 bases identical to TRBD2. The V segment lost 0 bases and the J segment 1 base; nucleotides outside the gene matches: 1. The length of the CDR3 is 15 residues. CDR1 is SGHRS, CDR2 YFSETQ, per germline.

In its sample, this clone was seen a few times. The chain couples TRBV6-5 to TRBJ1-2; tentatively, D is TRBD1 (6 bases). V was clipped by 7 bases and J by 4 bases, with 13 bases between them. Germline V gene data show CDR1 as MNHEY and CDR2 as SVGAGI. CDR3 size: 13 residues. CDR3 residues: CASNDGGTYGYTF. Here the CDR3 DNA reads TGTGCCAGCAACGATGGGGGCACCTATGGCTACACCTTC.

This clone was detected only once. The DNA of the CDR3 is TGTGCCAGCAGCGCTCGACAGGGAGGCACCGGGGAGCTGTTTTTT. This gives the protein CASSARQGGTGELFF. The chain uses TRBV9 and TRBJ2-2; the D gene is possibly TRBD1 (7 bases). V shed 3 bases and J shed 4 bases, with 13 bases lying between them. Germline CDR1 and CDR2: SGDLS and YYNGEE. This CDR3 spans 15 amino acids.

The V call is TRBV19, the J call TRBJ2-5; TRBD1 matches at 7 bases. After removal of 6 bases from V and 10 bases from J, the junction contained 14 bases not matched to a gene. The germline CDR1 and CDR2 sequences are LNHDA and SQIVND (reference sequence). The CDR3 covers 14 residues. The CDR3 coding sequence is TGTGCCAGTAGACGACAGGGCCATCAAGAGGGCCAGTACTTC. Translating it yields CASRRQGHQEGQYF.

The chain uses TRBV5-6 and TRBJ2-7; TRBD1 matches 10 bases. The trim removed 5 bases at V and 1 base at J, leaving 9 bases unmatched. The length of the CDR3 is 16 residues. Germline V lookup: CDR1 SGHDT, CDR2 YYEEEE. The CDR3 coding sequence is TGTGCCAGCAGTACCGGTATGGGACAGGGGTCCTACGAGCAGTACTTC. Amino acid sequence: CASSTGMGQGSYEQYF. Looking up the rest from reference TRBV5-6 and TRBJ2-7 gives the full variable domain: DAGVTQSPTHLIKTRGQQVTLRCSPKSGHDTVSWYQQALGQGPQFIFQYYEEEERQRGNFPDRFSGHQFPNYSSELNVNALLLGDSALYLCASSTGMGQGSYEQYFGPGTRLTVT.

CDR3 in DNA: TGCAGCGTTCGTTCTAGCGGGTTATCAGAGACCCAGTACTTC. Protein sequence: CSVRSSGLSETQYF. The chain combines TRBV29-1 with TRBJ2-5; 8 positions agree with TRBD2. There are 14 residues in the CDR3. The V gene end was trimmed by 5 bases and the J gene end by 4 bases; junction bases not matched to a gene: 9. Germline loops: CDR1 SQVTM, CDR2 ANQGSEA.

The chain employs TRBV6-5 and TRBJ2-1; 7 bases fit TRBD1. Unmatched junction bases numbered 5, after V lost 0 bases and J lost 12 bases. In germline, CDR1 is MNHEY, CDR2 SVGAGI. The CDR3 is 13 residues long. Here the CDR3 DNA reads TGTGCCAGCAGTTACTCGAGAGGGGGCGGGCAGTTCTTC. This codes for CASSYSRGGGQFF.

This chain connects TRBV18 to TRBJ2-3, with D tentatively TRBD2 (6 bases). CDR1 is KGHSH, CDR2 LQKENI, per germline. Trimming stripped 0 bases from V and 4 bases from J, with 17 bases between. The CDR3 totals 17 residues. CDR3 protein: CASSPPRLGQRADTQYF. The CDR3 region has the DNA TGTGCCAGCTCACCACCGAGACTAGGCCAGAGGGCAGATACGCAGTATTTT.

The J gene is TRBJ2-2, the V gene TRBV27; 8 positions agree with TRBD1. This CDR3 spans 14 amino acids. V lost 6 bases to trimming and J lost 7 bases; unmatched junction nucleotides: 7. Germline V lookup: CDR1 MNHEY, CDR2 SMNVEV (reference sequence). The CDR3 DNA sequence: TGTGCCAGCAGCCAGGGGGCGCGAATCGGGGAGCTGTTTTTT. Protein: CASSQGARIGELFF.

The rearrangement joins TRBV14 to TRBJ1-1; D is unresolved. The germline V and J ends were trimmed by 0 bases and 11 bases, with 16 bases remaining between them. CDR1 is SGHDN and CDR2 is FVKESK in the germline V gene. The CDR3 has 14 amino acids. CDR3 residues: CASSQDLFSRGAFF. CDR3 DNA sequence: TGTGCCAGCAGCCAAGATTTATTTAGCAGAGGGGCTTTCTTT.

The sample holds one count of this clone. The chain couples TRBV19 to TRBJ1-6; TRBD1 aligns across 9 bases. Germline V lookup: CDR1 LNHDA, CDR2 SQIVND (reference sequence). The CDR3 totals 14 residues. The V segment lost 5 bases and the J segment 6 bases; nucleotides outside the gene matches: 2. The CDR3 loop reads CASSWGQGNSPLHF. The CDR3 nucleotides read TGTGCCAGTAGTTGGGGACAGGGTAATTCACCCCTCCACTTT.

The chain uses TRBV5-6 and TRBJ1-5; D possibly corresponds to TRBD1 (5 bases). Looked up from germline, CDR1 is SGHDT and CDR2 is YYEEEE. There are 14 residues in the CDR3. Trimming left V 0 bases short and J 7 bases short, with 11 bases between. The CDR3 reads CASSLVGVGQPQHF. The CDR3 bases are TGTGCCAGCAGCTTGGTAGGGGTTGGGCAGCCCCAGCATTTT. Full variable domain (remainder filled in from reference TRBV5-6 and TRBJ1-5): DAGVTQSPTHLIKTRGQQVTLRCSPKSGHDTVSWYQQALGQGPQFIFQYYEEEERQRGNFPDRFSGHQFPNYSSELNVNALLLGDSALYLCASSLVGVGQPQHFGDGTRLSIL.

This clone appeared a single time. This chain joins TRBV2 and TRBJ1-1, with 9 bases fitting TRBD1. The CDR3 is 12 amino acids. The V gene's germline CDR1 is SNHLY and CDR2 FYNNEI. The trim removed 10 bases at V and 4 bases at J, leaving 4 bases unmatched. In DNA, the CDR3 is TGTGCCACCAACAGGGGGCCCACTGAAGCTTTCTTT. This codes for CATNRGPTEAFF.